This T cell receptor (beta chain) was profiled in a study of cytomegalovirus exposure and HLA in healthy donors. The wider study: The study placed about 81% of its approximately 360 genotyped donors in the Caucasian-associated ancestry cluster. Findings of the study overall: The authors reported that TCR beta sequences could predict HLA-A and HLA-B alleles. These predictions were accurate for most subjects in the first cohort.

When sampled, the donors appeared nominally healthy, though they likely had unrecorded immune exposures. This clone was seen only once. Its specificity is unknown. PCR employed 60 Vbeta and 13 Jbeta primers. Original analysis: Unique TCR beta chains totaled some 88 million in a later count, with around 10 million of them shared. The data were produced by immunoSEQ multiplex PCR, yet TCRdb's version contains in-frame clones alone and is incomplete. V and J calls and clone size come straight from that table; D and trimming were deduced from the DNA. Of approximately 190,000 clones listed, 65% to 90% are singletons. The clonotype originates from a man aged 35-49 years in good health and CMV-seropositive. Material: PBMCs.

The CDR3 nucleotides are TGTGCCTGGAGTGCCGACAGGGGGCTCACTGAAGCTTTCTTT. Its protein is CAWSADRGLTEAFF. The rearrangement uses TRBV30 and TRBJ1-1; 10 bases align to TRBD1. The CDR3 runs to 14 residues. The ends lost 1 base at V and 4 bases at J; junction bases unmatched: 3. Germline values: CDR1 GTSNPN, CDR2 SVGIG (reference sequence).